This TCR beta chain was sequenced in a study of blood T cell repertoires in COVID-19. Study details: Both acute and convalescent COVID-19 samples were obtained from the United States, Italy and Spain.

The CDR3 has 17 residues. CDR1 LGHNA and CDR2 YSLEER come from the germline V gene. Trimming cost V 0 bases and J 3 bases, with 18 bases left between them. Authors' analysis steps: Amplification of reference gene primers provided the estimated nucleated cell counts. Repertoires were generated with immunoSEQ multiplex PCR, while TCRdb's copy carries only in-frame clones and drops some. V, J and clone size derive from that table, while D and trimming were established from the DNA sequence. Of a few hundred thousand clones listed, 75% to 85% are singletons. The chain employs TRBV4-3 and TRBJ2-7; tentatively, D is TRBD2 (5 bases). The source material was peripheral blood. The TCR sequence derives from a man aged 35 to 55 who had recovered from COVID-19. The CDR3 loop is CASSQDYGRDLHYEQYF. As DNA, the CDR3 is TGCGCCAGCAGCCAAGATTATGGACGGGATCTACACTACGAGCAGTACTTC.